This is a list of T cell receptor beta chains from one sample in a study of blood T cell repertoires in COVID-19. TCRdb's copy holds only in-frame clones and misses some; the assay was immunoSEQ multiplex PCR. The sample consists of 160,000 or so clones, 84% of them appearing once. Sequenced material: PBMCs or T cells enriched from blood (not recorded which). These receptors all stem from a middle-aged man who had recovered from COVID-19. CDR3s include the opening cysteine and the closing phenylalanine or tryptophan. The order of the fields is V gene, clone size, J gene, D gene, CDR3 protein, CDR3 DNA. D genes are given only for firm matches. Not all rows give a size; the values are once, few, many and, for expanded clones, a class.

TRBV5-1	NA	TRBJ2-7	NA	CASSWTDSLSYEQYF	TGCGCCAGCAGCTGGACAGATTCCCTCTCCTACGAGCAGTACTTC
TRBV11-2	NA	TRBJ2-1	TRBD2	CASSLGLAGRNPYNEQFF	TGTGCCAGCAGCTTGGGACTAGCGGGGCGAAACCCCTACAATGAGCAGTTCTTC
TRBV3-1/TRBV3-2	few	TRBJ1-3	NA	CASSQGTGYSGNTIYF	TGTGCCAGCAGCCAAGGCACAGGCTACTCTGGAAACACCATATATTTT
TRBV10-1	NA	TRBJ2-7	NA	CASSEGPLGEQYF	TGCGCCAGCAGTGAGGGGCCCTTGGGTGAGCAGTACTTC
TRBV29-1	NA	TRBJ2-3	TRBD2	CSVTFSGGRGDTQYF	TGCAGCGTAACCTTTAGCGGGGGCCGAGGGGATACGCAGTATTTT
TRBV19	NA	TRBJ2-4	NA	CASSIGVQGLPKNIQYF	TGTGCCAGTAGTATAGGGGTGCAGGGCTTACCCAAAAACATTCAGTACTTC
TRBV9	NA	TRBJ1-4	NA	CASSEGANNEKLFF	TGTGCCAGCAGCGAAGGGGCAAATAATGAAAAACTGTTTTTT
TRBV11-2	NA	TRBJ2-2	NA	CASSSVTGTHTGELFF	TGTGCCAGCAGCTCAGTTACCGGGACTCACACCGGGGAGCTGTTTTTT
TRBV18	NA	TRBJ1-1	TRBD1	CASSSTGGTEAFF	TGTGCCAGCTCATCAACAGGGGGCACTGAAGCTTTCTTT
TRBV19	NA	TRBJ1-6	NA	CASSMTWQGNSPLHF	TGTGCCAGTAGTATGACTTGGCAGGGGAATTCACCCCTCCACTTT
TRBV6-1	NA	TRBJ2-7	NA	CASSDRQVVYEQYF	TGTGCCAGCAGTGATCGGCAGGTCGTTTACGAGCAGTACTTC
TRBV7-9	NA	TRBJ2-7	NA	CASSLAAGPTVWQYF	TGTGCCAGCAGCTTAGCGGCAGGGCCTACCGTATGGCAGTACTTC
TRBV9	few	TRBJ1-1	TRBD1	CASSVAGQGSTEAFF	TGTGCCAGCAGCGTAGCGGGACAGGGCTCCACTGAAGCTTTCTTT
TRBV9	NA	TRBJ2-5	NA	CASSVRIQETQYF	TGTGCCAGCAGCGTACGTATCCAAGAGACCCAGTACTTC
TRBV9	NA	TRBJ2-7	TRBD2	CASSQAGGPYEQYF	TGTGCCAGCAGCCAAGCGGGGGGACCTTACGAGCAGTACTTC
TRBV18	NA	TRBJ2-2	NA	CASSPPGAPNTGELFF	TGTGCCAGCTCACCCCCCGGAGCCCCGAACACCGGGGAGCTGTTTTTT
TRBV7-8	NA	TRBJ2-1	TRBD2	CASSPSGAIGNEQFF	TGTGCCAGCAGCCCTAGCGGGGCGATCGGAAATGAGCAGTTCTTC
TRBV5-4	NA	TRBJ2-3	TRBD1	CASSYDRGPSTDTQYF	TGTGCCAGCAGTTACGACAGGGGACCTAGCACAGATACGCAGTATTTT
TRBV5-1	NA	TRBJ2-7	TRBD1	CASSLGTGEGLTYEQYF	TGCGCCAGCAGCTTGGGGACAGGCGAGGGGCTGACCTACGAGCAGTACTTC
TRBV10-3	NA	TRBJ1-6	TRBD1	CATGVGQVRSPLHF	TGTGCCACCGGAGTAGGACAGGTTAGATCACCCCTCCACTTT
TRBV11-3	NA	TRBJ1-2	NA	CASSLVRRFGRGYGYTF	TGTGCCAGCAGCTTAGTTCGTCGGTTCGGGAGGGGCTATGGCTACACCTTC
TRBV9	few	TRBJ1-1	NA	CASSPVGRGGEDTEAFF	TGTGCCAGCAGCCCGGTAGGGCGTGGAGGGGAGGACACTGAAGCTTTCTTT
TRBV9	NA	TRBJ2-3	NA	CASSVGAGESDTQYF	TGTGCCAGCAGCGTAGGGGCAGGGGAGTCAGATACGCAGTATTTT
TRBV6-2/TRBV6-3	few	TRBJ1-2	NA	CASSYAENYGYTF	TGTGCCAGCAGTTACGCTGAGAACTATGGCTACACCTTC
TRBV7-9	few	TRBJ1-3	TRBD1	CASRNPAGQGERGNTIYF	TGTGCCAGCAGGAACCCCGCGGGACAGGGGGAACGGGGAAACACCATATATTTT
TRBV5-6	NA	TRBJ2-5	NA	CASSQPGLMYQETQYF	TGTGCCAGCAGCCAACCGGGACTTATGTACCAAGAGACCCAGTACTTC
TRBV3-1/TRBV3-2	NA	TRBJ2-3	NA	CASSSLGGGLTDTQYF	TGTGCCAGCAGCTCCCTTGGCGGGGGCCTCACAGATACGCAGTATTTT
TRBV7-8	NA	TRBJ2-7	NA	CASSLVASHSYEQYF	TGTGCCAGCAGCTTAGTGGCATCCCACTCCTACGAGCAGTACTTC
TRBV6-1	NA	TRBJ1-5	NA	CASSGQNNQPQHF	TGTGCCAGCAGTGGACAGAACAATCAGCCCCAGCATTTT
TRBV18	NA	TRBJ1-2	NA	CASSPPRSRAPTYGYTF	TGTGCCAGCTCACCACCGAGGTCCAGGGCTCCAACCTATGGCTACACCTTC
TRBV19	few	TRBJ1-2	TRBD1	CASSIARDSVVGYTF	TGTGCCAGTAGTATAGCGCGGGACAGCGTGGTGGGCTACACCTTC